The present TCR beta chain was sequenced within a study of resident and recirculating memory T cells in vitiligo (dated by TCRdb to 2016 to 2019). Regarding the research as a whole: For TCR beta sequencing, each of a few stable vitiligo patients provided PBMCs along with epidermis taken by shave biopsy from two lesional and two nonlesional sites. Without cell sorting, samples were homogenized immediately before genomic DNA was extracted using the Qiagen DNeasy Blood & Tissue Kit. The goal of the human TCR beta sequencing was to check whether lesional vitiligo skin contained specific clones that differed from the clones found in nonlesional skin and blood. General findings and caveats noted by the study authors: Even within a single patient, overlap and correlation analysis found no significant repertoire overlap between any biopsies apart from each lesion compared with itself. No unique dominant TCR clone was detected, and variation in clonality was observed among vitiligo lesions. Because TCR sequences were not shared across biopsy sites or across patients, the findings suggest that different lesions are infiltrated by different T cell clones, a pattern described as private specificity. Mechanistic studies in the future are needed to assess how much the detected T cell clones and the human Trm pools versus Tcm pools each contribute.

The immunoSEQ hsTCRB kit was used to amplify TCR beta chains from the genomic DNA. The immunoSEQ service ran the sequencing of the TCR beta libraries on an Illumina MiSeq instrument. The authors' pipeline ran thus. Analysis of the repertoire data was performed with the immunoSEQ Analyzer. Sourced from immuneACCESS, this table was stored by TCRdb with only in-frame sequences that have V and J called. A share of the clones is absent; for the studies checked, an unresolved V gene accounts for under half, and the remainder has no known explanation. That table supplies the V and J calls and clone size; D and trimming were determined from the DNA. The table for this sample lists 72,000 or so clones; around 90% of them were counted only once. Around 5.1% of the sample rests with the top ten. Points on this clone: The antigen this receptor binds is unknown. Per-base quality was not reported, and no clone a single base away is much larger than it.

Stable vitiligo was defined as no change in lesions over the previous 6 months. To qualify as stable, patients additionally needed to show no confetti depigmentation, which is a clinical sign of active vitiligo. Anyone who had been treated within the previous three months was excluded from the study. PBMCs were isolated from heparinized blood by Ficoll density gradient centrifugation and were subsequently flash-frozen. The junction carries 12 bases between V and J, which are trimmed by 0 bases and 6 bases respectively. In the germline V gene, CDR1 corresponds to SGHDT and CDR2 to YYEEEE. The CDR3 covers 15 residues, taking in both the cysteine and the phenylalanine. Only the CDR3 DNA is retained, 45 bases long and in frame from the first base.

The source of this sequence is a male donor with vitiligo. Here the chain combines TRBV5-6 and TRBJ1-4; confidence is insufficient to name the D gene. Material: blood. The CDR3 sequence is CASSLAGGGHEKLFF. The bases read TGTGCCAGCAGCTTGGCCGGTGGTGGTCATGAAAAACTGTTTTTT.